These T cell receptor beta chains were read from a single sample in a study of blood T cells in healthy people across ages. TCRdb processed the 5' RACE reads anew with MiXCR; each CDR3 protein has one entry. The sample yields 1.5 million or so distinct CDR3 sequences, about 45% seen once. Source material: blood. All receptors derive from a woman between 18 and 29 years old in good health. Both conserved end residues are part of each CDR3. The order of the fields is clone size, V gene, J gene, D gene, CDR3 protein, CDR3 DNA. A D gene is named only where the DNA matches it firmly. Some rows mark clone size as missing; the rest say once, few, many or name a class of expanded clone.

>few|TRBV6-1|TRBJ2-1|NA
CASRFSLQGEQFF
TGTGCCAGCAGGTTTAGTTTGCAGGGCGAGCAGTTCTTC
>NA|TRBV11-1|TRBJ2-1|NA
CASSLAPTAYNEQFF
TGTGCCAGCAGCTTAGCCCCGACAGCTTACAATGAGCAGTTCTTC
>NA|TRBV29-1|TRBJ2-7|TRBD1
CSVARTGTYEQYF
TGCAGCGTGGCTAGGACAGGGACCTACGAGCAGTACTTC
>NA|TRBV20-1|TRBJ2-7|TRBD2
CTAQGAGVGNEQYF
TGCACCGCCCAGGGAGCGGGAGTTGGCAATGAGCAGTACTTC
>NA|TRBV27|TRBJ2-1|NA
CASSWRALNEQFF
TGTGCCAGCTCTTGGAGGGCCTTGAATGAGCAGTTCTTC
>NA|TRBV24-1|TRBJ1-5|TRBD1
CATSTGGYQPQHF
TGTGCCACCTCTACAGGGGGCTATCAGCCCCAGCATTTT
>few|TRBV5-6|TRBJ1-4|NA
CASTRVVAANEKLFF
TGTGCCAGCACCAGGGTTGTGGCAGCTAATGAAAAACTGTTTTTT
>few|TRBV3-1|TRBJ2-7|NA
CASSRVGSYEQYF
TGTGCCAGCAGCCGGGTAGGTTCCTACGAGCAGTACTTC
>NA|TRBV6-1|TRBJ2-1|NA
CASSPWGLAIYNEQFF
TGTGCCAGCAGTCCCTGGGGATTAGCGATCTACAATGAGCAGTTCTTC
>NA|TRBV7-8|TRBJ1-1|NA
CASSHRRRLALNPYTEAFF
TGTGCCAGCAGCCATAGACGGCGATTGGCATTAAACCCCTACACTGAAGCTTTCTTT
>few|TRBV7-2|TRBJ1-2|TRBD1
CASSSCLTGTGADYGYTF
TGTGCCAGCAGCTCATGCCTCACCGGGACAGGGGCCGACTATGGCTACACCTTC
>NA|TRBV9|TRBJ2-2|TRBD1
CASSVEGQVNTGELFF
TGTGCCAGCAGCGTAGAAGGACAGGTTAACACCGGGGAGCTGTTTTTT
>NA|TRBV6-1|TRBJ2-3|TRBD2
CASSEGTSGSLGTQYF
TGTGCCAGCAGTGAAGGTACTAGCGGGAGCCTAGGGACGCAGTATTTT
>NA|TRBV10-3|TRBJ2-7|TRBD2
CAIRAVSGGSYEQYF
TGTGCCATCAGGGCGGTGAGCGGGGGCTCCTACGAGCAGTACTTC
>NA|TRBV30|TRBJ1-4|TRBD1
CAWNRGQANEKLFF
TGTGCCTGGAACAGGGGGCAAGCTAATGAAAAACTGTTTTTT
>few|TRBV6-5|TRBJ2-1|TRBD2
CASSYGTSGTDEQFF
TGTGCCAGCAGTTACGGGACTAGCGGGACAGATGAGCAGTTCTTC
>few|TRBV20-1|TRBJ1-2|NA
CSAPTRAGGYGYTF
TGCAGTGCCCCTACCCGTGCTGGGGGCTATGGCTACACCTTC
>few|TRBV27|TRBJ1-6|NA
CASRPGGIQNSPLHF
TGTGCCAGCAGACCTGGGGGGATCCAAAATTCACCCCTCCACTTT
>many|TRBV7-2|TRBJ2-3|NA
CASSLARSTDTQYF
TGTGCCAGCAGCTTAGCTAGAAGCACAGATACGCAGTATTTT
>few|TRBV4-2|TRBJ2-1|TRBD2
CASSQDPPGTSGLYNEQFF
TGTGCCAGCAGCCAAGATCCCCCAGGGACTAGCGGTCTCTACAATGAGCAGTTCTTC
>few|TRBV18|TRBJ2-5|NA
CASSGTRGHQETQYF
TGTGCCAGCTCAGGGACTCGCGGCCACCAAGAGACCCAGTACTTC
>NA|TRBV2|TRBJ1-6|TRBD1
CASKQDRGRLSSYNSPLHF
TGTGCCAGCAAACAGGACAGGGGTCGCCTTAGCTCCTATAATTCACCCCTCCACTTT
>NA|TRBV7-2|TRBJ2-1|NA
CASSSATPYEQFF
TGTGCCAGCAGCTCAGCGACTCCCTACGAGCAGTTCTTC
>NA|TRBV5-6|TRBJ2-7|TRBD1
CASSLAGTGINEQYF
TGTGCCAGCAGCTTGGCCGGGACAGGGATCAACGAGCAGTACTTC
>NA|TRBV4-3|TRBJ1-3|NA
CASSQALGGEAIYF
TGCGCCAGCAGCCAGGCCTTGGGCGGTGAGGCCATATATTTT
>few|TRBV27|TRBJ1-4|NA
CASSPRVTNEKLFF
TGTGCCAGCAGCCCCCGGGTTACTAATGAAAAACTGTTTTTT